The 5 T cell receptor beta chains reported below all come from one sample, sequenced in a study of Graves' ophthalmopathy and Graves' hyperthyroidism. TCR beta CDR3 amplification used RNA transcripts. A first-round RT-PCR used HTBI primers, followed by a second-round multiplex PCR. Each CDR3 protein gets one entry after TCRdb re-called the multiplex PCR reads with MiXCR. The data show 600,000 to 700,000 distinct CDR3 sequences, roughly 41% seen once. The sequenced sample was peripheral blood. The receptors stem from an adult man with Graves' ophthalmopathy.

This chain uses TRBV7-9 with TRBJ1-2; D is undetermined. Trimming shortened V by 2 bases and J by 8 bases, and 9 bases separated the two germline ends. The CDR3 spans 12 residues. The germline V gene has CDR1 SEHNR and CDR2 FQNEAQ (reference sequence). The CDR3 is CASSLSGGGYTF. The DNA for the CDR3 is TGTGCCAGCAGCTTATCCGGAGGAGGCTACACCTTC.

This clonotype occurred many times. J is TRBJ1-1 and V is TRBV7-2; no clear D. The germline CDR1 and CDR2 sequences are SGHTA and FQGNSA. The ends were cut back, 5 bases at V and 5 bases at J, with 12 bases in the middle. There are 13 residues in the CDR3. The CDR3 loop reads CASSLMAGTEAFF. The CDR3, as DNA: TGTGCCAGCAGCCTAATGGCCGGAACTGAAGCTTTCTTT.

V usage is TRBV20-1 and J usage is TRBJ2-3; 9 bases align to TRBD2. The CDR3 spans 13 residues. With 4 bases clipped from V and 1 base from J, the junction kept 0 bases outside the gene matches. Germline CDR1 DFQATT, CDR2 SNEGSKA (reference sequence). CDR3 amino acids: CSAIAGGTDTQYF. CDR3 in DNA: TGCAGTGCTATAGCGGGAGGCACAGATACGCAGTATTTT.

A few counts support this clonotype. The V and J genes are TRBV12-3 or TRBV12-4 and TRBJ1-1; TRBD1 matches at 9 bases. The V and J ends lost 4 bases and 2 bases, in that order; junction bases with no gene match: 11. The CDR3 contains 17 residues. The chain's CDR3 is CASSSLVGQGINTEAFF. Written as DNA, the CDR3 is TGTGCCAGCAGTTCCTTGGTAGGACAGGGGATTAACACTGAAGCTTTCTTT.

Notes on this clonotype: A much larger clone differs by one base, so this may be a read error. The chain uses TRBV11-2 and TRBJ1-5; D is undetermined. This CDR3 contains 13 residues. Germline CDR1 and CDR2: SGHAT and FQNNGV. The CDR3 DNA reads TGTGCCGGCAGCTTAGTGGATAGTCAGCCCCAGCATTTT. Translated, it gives CAGSLVDSQPQHF.